This T cell receptor beta chain is from a study of blood T cell repertoires in COVID-19. For the study at large: PBMCs, B-cell-depleted T cells, or T cells were the source of the cDNA or gDNA that made up the material.

This CDR3 spans 14 amino acids. V dropped 8 bases and J dropped 7 bases, with 17 bases sitting between them. Germline CDR1 ENHRY, CDR2 SYGVKD. As originally analysed: Estimation of nucleated cell counts was performed using reference gene primer amplification. Libraries were prepared by immunoSEQ multiplex PCR; TCRdb keeps only in-frame clonotypes and omits some of them. From that table come the V and J calls and clone size; the DNA was used to work out D and trimming. The table shows about 520,000 clones, with roughly 85% occurring only once. The receptor was isolated from a human donor in a cohort sampled during active COVID-19. The chain couples TRBV10-3 to TRBJ2-2, with D perhaps matching TRBD1 (6 bases). The source material was peripheral blood. The CDR3 loop is CAIGMRQDGGELFF. The CDR3, as DNA: TGTGCCATCGGAATGAGACAGGACGGCGGGGAGCTGTTTTTT.